The rows below give T cell receptor beta chains drawn from one sample of a study of control samples from healthy donors and cancer patients. Only in-frame clones appear in the TCRdb table, and some are missing; sequencing was by immunoSEQ multiplex PCR. This sample has about 41,000 clones; approximately 94% occur once, and the top ten carry roughly a quarter. Specimen: blood. The origin of the receptors is a man aged 55-75 years in good health. CDR3s include the opening cysteine and the closing phenylalanine or tryptophan. D genes are given only for firm matches.

>TRBJ1-1|TRBV3-1/TRBV3-2|.
TGTGCCTGTTCCGGCGGGAACACTGAAGCTTTCTTT
CACSGGNTEAFF
>TRBJ2-7|TRBV5-4|.
TGTGCCAGCAGCTTGGGGACCACCGGCGGCTACGAGCAGTACTTC
CASSLGTTGGYEQYF
>TRBJ2-5|TRBV9|TRBD1
TGTGCCAGCAGTCCCGGGGACAGCGGCGTAGAGACCCAGTACTTC
CASSPGDSGVETQYF
>TRBJ1-5|TRBV6-1|.
TGTGCCAGCAGTGAAGGGGGGGCTCCGGCCAATCAGCCCCAGCATTTT
CASSEGGAPANQPQHF
>TRBJ1-4|TRBV7-9|TRBD1
TGTGCCAGCAGCTCGTGGAGGGGGCGGACTAATGAAAAACTGTTTTTT
CASSSWRGRTNEKLFF
>TRBJ2-7|TRBV10-3|TRBD2
TGTGCCATCAGTGAGGCTAGCGGGAACCCCTACGAGCAGTACTTC
CAISEASGNPYEQYF
>TRBJ2-7|TRBV6-1|TRBD2
TGTGCCAGCAGTGAAATAGTAATAGCGGGAGCCTACGAGCAGTACTTC
CASSEIVIAGAYEQYF
>TRBJ1-2|TRBV3-1/TRBV3-2|.
TGTGCCAGCAGCCAGGTATTTTCGGATAACTATGGCTACACCTTC
CASSQVFSDNYGYTF
>TRBJ2-1|TRBV27|.
TGTGCCAGCATAGTAAGGAGTCCATCCTACAATGAGCAGTTCTTC
CASIVRSPSYNEQFF
>TRBJ2-7|TRBV27|TRBD2
TGTGCCAGCACCCTGGCGGGGGGCGAGCAGTACTTC
CASTLAGGEQYF
>TRBJ1-4|TRBV13|TRBD1
TGTGCCAGCAGCCCGGACAGGGGGGAAAAACTGTTTTTT
CASSPDRGEKLFF
>TRBJ1-5|TRBV6-6|.
TGTGCCAGCAGTTACCCCCCGGAGCATCAGCCCCAGCATTTT
CASSYPPEHQPQHF
>TRBJ1-4|TRBV27|.
TGTGCCAGCAGTTTGCTAGGACTGAGCAATGAAAAACTGTTTTTT
CASSLLGLSNEKLFF
>TRBJ2-2|TRBV19|TRBD2
TGTGCCAGTAGGGGGACTAGCGGGAGCCCCGGGGAGCTGTTTTTT
CASRGTSGSPGELFF
>TRBJ1-6|TRBV5-1|TRBD1
TGCGCCAGCAGTTCGCGACAGGGGAATAATTCACCCCTCCACTTT
CASSSRQGNNSPLHF
>TRBJ2-1|TRBV24-1|TRBD1
TGTGCCACCAGCGCCGTGACGGGACAGGGGTCATACAATGAGCAGTTCTTC
CATSAVTGQGSYNEQFF
>TRBJ2-7|TRBV7-2|.
TGTGCCAGCAGCCCCCAGGGCAGCTCCTACGAGCAGTACTTC
CASSPQGSSYEQYF
>TRBJ2-7|TRBV21-1|.
TGTGCCAGCAGCACCCGGACACGACCCGCCTACGAGCAGTACTTC
CASSTRTRPAYEQYF
>TRBJ2-7|TRBV9|.
TGTGCCAGCAGCTCAACGGCAGGTAGCTCCTACGAGCAGTACTTC
CASSSTAGSSYEQYF
>TRBJ1-2|TRBV6-4|TRBD1
TGTGCCAGCAGTGTAGGCACAGGGGGCGGCTATGGCTACACCTTC
CASSVGTGGGYGYTF
>TRBJ1-1|TRBV19|.
TGTGCCAGTAGTTGGGGGTTGTGGGCGATGAACACTGAAGCTTTCTTT
CASSWGLWAMNTEAFF
>TRBJ1-2|TRBV6-1|.
TGTGCCAGCAGTGAAGCGCCAGGAAACTATGGCTACACCTTC
CASSEAPGNYGYTF
>TRBJ2-1|TRBV6-5|.
TGTGCCAGCAGAAGAGCGTCCTACAATGAGCAGTTCTTC
CASRRASYNEQFF
>TRBJ1-1|TRBV24-1|.
TGTGCCACCTCCGGGACGGAGAACACTGAAGCTTTCTTT
CATSGTENTEAFF
>TRBJ2-4|TRBV7-8|TRBD2
TGTGCCAGCAGCCGAGCACGGTTGGGAGGGAGGGAAAACATTCAGTACTTC
CASSRARLGGRENIQYF
>TRBJ2-4|TRBV7-9|.
TGTGCCAGCAGCTATGCAGATCGGGTCAAAAACATTCAGTACTTC
CASSYADRVKNIQYF
>TRBJ1-1|TRBV29-1|.
TGCAGCGTCTCTCTACAGGCAGGGTCGGGCACTGAAGCTTTCTTT
CSVSLQAGSGTEAFF
>TRBJ2-7|TRBV7-2|TRBD1
TGTGCCAGCAGGCAGACAGGGGGTCAGTACGAGCAGTACTTC
CASRQTGGQYEQYF